A selection of T cell receptor beta chains follows, all from one sample in a study of follicular helper T cells after annual influenza vaccination. Only in-frame clones appear in the TCRdb table, and some are missing; sequencing was by immunoSEQ multiplex PCR. The sample records more than 10,000 clones, under 80% being singletons. The sequenced sample was CXCR5- memory CD4+ T cells sorted from blood, obtained on the day of influenza vaccination. These TCRs come from an adult who received the influenza vaccine. CDR3s include the opening cysteine and the closing phenylalanine or tryptophan. The order of the fields is D gene, V gene, clone size, J gene, CDR3 DNA, CDR3 protein. D genes are given only for firm matches. The size field is filled for only some rows; it gives once, few, many or a size class.

>NA|TRBV7-2|few|TRBJ1-6
TGTGCCAGCAGCTGGCTAAGTACGGGTCCTAATTCACCCCTCCACTTT
CASSWLSTGPNSPLHF
>NA|TRBV7-2|few|TRBJ1-5
TGTGCCAGCAGCCCTACGGACCTTCAGCCCCAGCATTTT
CASSPTDLQPQHF
>NA|TRBV19|NA|TRBJ1-2
TGTGCCAGTAGTTTAGGGCGAGGGGCCGGTGGCTACACCTTC
CASSLGRGAGGYTF
>NA|TRBV28|NA|TRBJ2-4
TGTGCCAGCAGTTTCGGTGCGAAAAACATTCAGTACTTC
CASSFGAKNIQYF
>TRBD1|TRBV19|NA|TRBJ1-5
TGTGCCAGTAGTGGCTGGACAGGAGTAAAAGTCGGTCAGCCCCAGCATTTT
CASSGWTGVKVGQPQHF
>NA|TRBV19|NA|TRBJ1-2
TGTGCCAGTTCCCCGCGGGGGAACTATGGCTACACCTTC
CASSPRGNYGYTF
>TRBD1|TRBV6-1|NA|TRBJ2-7
TGTGCCAGCACCAAAGACAGGGGCGAGCAGTACTTC
CASTKDRGEQYF
>NA|TRBV6-1|NA|TRBJ1-2
TGTGCCAGCAGCCAACAAACAGGGGGCTACACCTTC
CASSQQTGGYTF
>NA|TRBV4-3|NA|TRBJ1-2
TGCGCCAGCAGCCCAGGGGTCGACTATGGCTACACCTTC
CASSPGVDYGYTF
>NA|TRBV19|few|TRBJ1-2
TGTGCCAGTAGTATATCGGGACGGACCTATGGCTACACCTTC
CASSISGRTYGYTF
>TRBD1|TRBV5-5|few|TRBJ1-1
TGTGCCAGCAGCGGGGACAGGGGATCTGAAGCTTTCTTT
CASSGDRGSEAFF
>NA|TRBV18|NA|TRBJ1-6
TGTGCCAGCTCTCTCTCGACAGTCCCGAGCTCCTATAATTCACCCCTCCACTTT
CASSLSTVPSSYNSPLHF
>NA|TRBV18|NA|TRBJ1-1
TGTGCCAGCTGCGAGTGGGGGCCGAACACTGAAGCTTTCTTT
CASCEWGPNTEAFF
>TRBD1|TRBV19|few|TRBJ2-2
TGTGCCAGTAGTATGGAGACAGGGCTCCGGGAGCTGTTTTTT
CASSMETGLRELFF
>NA|TRBV5-8|NA|TRBJ2-3
TGTGCCAGCAGCTTGGCTCTAGGCGTATCGATTACAGATACGCAGTATTTT
CASSLALGVSITDTQYF
>TRBD1|TRBV27|once|TRBJ2-6
TGTGCCAGCAGTTATACGACAGGGTCTGGGGCCAACGTCCTGACTTTC
CASSYTTGSGANVLTF
>TRBD1|TRBV5-1|NA|TRBJ1-1
TGCGCCAGCAGCTTGGCCGCAGGGGGACTTGAAGCTTTCTTT
CASSLAAGGLEAFF
>NA|TRBV10-3|NA|TRBJ2-2
TGTGCCATCAGCGAAGGAAAAAACGCGAACACCGGGGAGCTGTTTTTT
CAISEGKNANTGELFF
>NA|TRBV5-1|NA|TRBJ1-4
TGCGCCAGCAGCCCGAGAGGTTTCGTGACTAATGAAAAACTGTTTTTT
CASSPRGFVTNEKLFF
>NA|TRBV9|few|TRBJ1-4
TGTGCCAGCAGCCGGCGGGGCGCGTCTAATGAAAAACTGTTTTTT
CASSRRGASNEKLFF
>NA|TRBV6-5|NA|TRBJ2-1
TGTGCCAGCAGTTACAGGGGCTCCTCCTACAATGAGCAGTTCTTC
CASSYRGSSYNEQFF
>TRBD1|TRBV5-1|NA|TRBJ2-7
TGCGCCAGCAGCCCGGACAGGACCTACGAGCAGTACTTC
CASSPDRTYEQYF
>TRBD1|TRBV27|once|TRBJ1-3
TGTGCCAGCAGTCCGTATGGACAGGGGGGAGGAAACACCATATATTTT
CASSPYGQGGGNTIYF
>NA|TRBV5-5|NA|TRBJ1-1
TGTGCCAGCAGCTTATTACAGTACACTGAAGCTTTCTTT
CASSLLQYTEAFF
>TRBD1|TRBV9|NA|TRBJ2-5
TGTGCCAGCAGCGTAGAAGGACAGGGGTTCGCCCAGTACTTC
CASSVEGQGFAQYF
>NA|TRBV23-1|NA|TRBJ1-3
TGCGCCAGCCGACGACATGTCTCTGGAAACACCATATATTTT
CASRRHVSGNTIYF
>NA|TRBV2|NA|TRBJ2-2
TGTGCCAGCAGACAGCAGGGACCCGGGGAGCTGTTTTTT
CASRQQGPGELFF
>NA|TRBV7-7|NA|TRBJ2-7
TGTGCCAGCAGCGACGGCCGTTCAGACGAGCAGTACTTC
CASSDGRSDEQYF
>NA|TRBV7-2|few|TRBJ2-7
TGTGCCAGCAGCCGGCAGGGGACCTACGAGCAGTACTTC
CASSRQGTYEQYF
>TRBD2|TRBV6-5|NA|TRBJ2-1
TGTGCCACAACTAGCGGGGGGGCGAATGAGCAGTTCTTC
CATTSGGANEQFF
>NA|TRBV19|NA|TRBJ1-1
TGTGCCAGTAGTATCCGGGACACGAGGAACACTGAAGCTTTCTTT
CASSIRDTRNTEAFF
>NA|TRBV5-4|NA|TRBJ2-1
TGTGCCAGCAGCTCCTACAATGAGCAGTTCTTC
CASSSYNEQFF
>NA|TRBV7-3|NA|TRBJ2-3
TGTGCCAGCAGTATTGGAAATACGCAGTATTTT
CASSIGNTQYF
>TRBD1|TRBV5-5|NA|TRBJ1-2
TGTGCCAGCAGCGACAGGGGAGGCTATGGCTACACCTTC
CASSDRGGYGYTF
>NA|TRBV7-9|NA|TRBJ1-1
TGTGCCAGCAGCTTACAGCAGGGTAACACTGAAGCTTTCTTT
CASSLQQGNTEAFF
>TRBD1|TRBV4-1|NA|TRBJ1-4
TGCGCCAGCAGCCCCCAGGGGGCCCCTAATGAAAAACTGTTTTTT
CASSPQGAPNEKLFF
>NA|TRBV9|NA|TRBJ1-1
TGTGCCAGCAGCGGAGATGGATACATGAACACTGAAGCTTTCTTT
CASSGDGYMNTEAFF
>TRBD2|TRBV6-1|NA|TRBJ2-5
TGTGCCAGCAGTGAAGACCGGGGGGGGCAAGAGACCCAGTACTTC
CASSEDRGGQETQYF
>NA|TRBV5-4|once|TRBJ2-3
TGTGCCAGCAGCACCACGGGGGTCTCAGATACGCAGTATTTT
CASSTTGVSDTQYF
>NA|TRBV11-1|NA|TRBJ1-1
TGTGCCAGCAGCACCAGACAGTCTGAAACTTTCTTT
CASSTRQSETFF
>TRBD2|TRBV4-3|NA|TRBJ2-1
TGCGCCAGCAGCCTACTAGCGGGTGGTAACAATGAGCAGTTCTTC
CASSLLAGGNNEQFF
>NA|TRBV4-1|NA|TRBJ1-2
TGCGCCAGCAGCCATACTGGGCGGGACTATGGCTACACCTTC
CASSHTGRDYGYTF
>NA|TRBV7-3|few|TRBJ1-6
TGTGCCAGCAGCTCCGGGGGGCCATATAATTCACCCCTCCACTTT
CASSSGGPYNSPLHF
>NA|TRBV18|NA|TRBJ2-4
TGTGCCAGCTCCGCGGAACTAGCCAAAAACATTCAGTACTTC
CASSAELAKNIQYF
>TRBD1|TRBV6-5|NA|TRBJ2-7
TGTGCCAGGGAGGACAGGTCCACCTACGAGCAGTACTTC
CAREDRSTYEQYF
>NA|TRBV28|once|TRBJ2-7
TGTGCCAGCAACCCGGGGCAGGGCCGTACCTACGAGCAGTACTTC
CASNPGQGRTYEQYF
>TRBD1|TRBV2|few|TRBJ2-7
TGTGCCAGCAGGTCATCGGGACAGGCCTACGAGCAGTACTTC
CASRSSGQAYEQYF
>TRBD1|TRBV6-6|NA|TRBJ1-4
TGTGCCAGCACCGGGACAGTTTCCGAAAAACTGTTTTTT
CASTGTVSEKLFF
>TRBD1|TRBV5-1|NA|TRBJ2-2
TGCGCCAGCAGCTGGGACAGGAACACCGGGGAGCTGTTTTTT
CASSWDRNTGELFF
>NA|TRBV7-6|once|TRBJ2-2
TGTGCCAGCAGCCACCGATTAGGCCCGGAGAGGCCCGGGGAGCTGTTTTTT
CASSHRLGPERPGELFF
>NA|TRBV19|NA|TRBJ1-4
TGTGCCACGGAGGGACCTAATGAAAAACTGTTTTTT
CATEGPNEKLFF
>NA|TRBV7-3|NA|TRBJ2-3
TGTGCCAGCAGCTCCGGGGCGGGGCGGGGCACAGATACGCAGTATTTT
CASSSGAGRGTDTQYF
>TRBD1|TRBV7-9|NA|TRBJ1-1
TGTGCCAGCAGCGATCAGGGGGTATTCACTGAAGCTTTCTTT
CASSDQGVFTEAFF
>NA|TRBV7-9|few|TRBJ2-7
TGTGCCAGCAGCCCCCTTTTGATTAGCTCCTACGAGCAGTACTTC
CASSPLLISSYEQYF
>TRBD1|TRBV4-1|NA|TRBJ1-2
TGCGCCAGCAGCCAACTGGGACAGAGAAACTATGGCTACACCTTC
CASSQLGQRNYGYTF